Presented here are 22 T cell receptor beta chains from one specimen sequenced in a study of blood T cell repertoires in COVID-19. Here immunoSEQ multiplex PCR was the method, and the copy in TCRdb shows in-frame clones only, minus some. The sample yields roughly 520,000 clones, 85% to 90% seen once. Sequenced: PBMCs or T cells enriched from blood (not recorded which). These receptors all stem from a middle-aged woman who had recovered from COVID-19.

The chain has TRBV5-4 and TRBJ1-2; tentative D call: TRBD1 (6 bases). The CDR3 covers 17 residues. V lost 3 bases and J 4 bases, leaving 22 bases between the germline ends. Germline loops: CDR1 SGHNT, CDR2 YYREEE (reference sequence). CDR3 coding DNA: TGTGCCAGCAGCTCCCCTTCACGGACAGAGCGAATCTATGGCTACACCTTC. This encodes CASSSPSRTERIYGYTF.

The CDR3 DNA reads TGTGCCAGCAGCTTAGGGAGTAGCTCTGGAAACACCATATATTTT. Protein sequence: CASSLGSSSGNTIYF. The chain is built from TRBV7-2 and TRBJ1-3; D not certain. CDR3 length: 15 residues. With 1 base removed from V and 0 bases from J, the gap between germline ends came to 7 bases. CDR1 is SGHTA, CDR2 FQGNSA, per germline.

The chain combines TRBV6-1 with TRBJ2-1; 7 nucleotides line up with TRBD2. With V trimmed by 2 bases and J by 6 bases, 7 bases remained unmatched. From germline, CDR1 is MNHNS and CDR2 SASEGT. The CDR3 has 15 residues. The CDR3 coding sequence is TGTGCCAGCAGTGAAAGGAGGTGGGAGGGCAATGAGCAGTTCTTC. Translation: CASSERRWEGNEQFF.

The V gene is TRBV23-1, the J gene TRBJ1-2; weak D call: TRBD1 (6 bases). TRBV23-1 is annotated as an ORF whose role is uncertain. Trimming left V 0 bases short and J 7 bases short, with 15 bases between. The CDR3 contains 15 residues. CDR3 sequence: CASSQSRQGICGYTF. For the CDR3, the DNA is TGCGCCAGCAGTCAATCGAGGCAGGGGATCTGTGGCTACACCTTC.

The rearrangement joins TRBV7-9 to TRBJ1-2; 9 positions match TRBD1. V was pared by 0 bases and J by 5 bases, with 7 bases of the junction left unmatched. The CDR3 has 16 residues. The germline CDR1 and CDR2 sequences are SEHNR and FQNEAQ (reference sequence). The DNA for the CDR3 is TGTGCCAGCAGCTTAGCTTCGACAGGGGGTTGGTATGGCTACACCTTC. Residues: CASSLASTGGWYGYTF.

V is TRBV18 and J is TRBJ2-3; 8 nucleotides match TRBD1. The CDR3 has 11 amino acids. Per germline, CDR1 KGHSH and CDR2 LQKENI. The V and J ends lost 5 bases and 13 bases, in that order; junction bases with no gene match: 5. The CDR3 DNA reads TGTGCCAGCTCAGTGGACAGGGAGAAGTATTTT. It codes for CASSVDREKYF. The full variable domain, its missing parts supplied by reference TRBV18 and TRBJ2-3, is NAGVMQNPRHLVRRRGQEARLRCSPMKGHSHVYWYRQLPEEGLKFMVYLQKENIIDESGMPKERFSAEFPKEGPSILRIQQVVRGDSAAYFCASSVDREKYFGPGTRLTVL.

V is TRBV2 and J is TRBJ2-7; possible D gene TRBD1, 5 bases. V was trimmed by 8 bases and J by 2 bases, leaving 13 bases between them. Germline-derived CDR1 and CDR2 are SNHLY and FYNNEI. The CDR3 totals 13 residues. The CDR3: CASGHVAAYEQYF. The CDR3, as DNA: TGTGCCAGCGGACACGTCGCGGCCTACGAGCAGTACTTC.

V is TRBV30 and J is TRBJ2-7; TRBD2 aligns across 9 bases. The V gene end was trimmed by 0 bases and the J gene end by 5 bases; junction bases not matched to a gene: 8. The CDR3 sequence is 15 residues long. The V gene's germline CDR1 is GTSNPN and CDR2 SVGIG (reference sequence). CDR3 residues: CAWSVPGGRADEQYF. In DNA form, the CDR3 reads TGTGCCTGGAGTGTACCCGGCGGGAGGGCCGACGAGCAGTACTTC.

The chain combines TRBV27 with TRBJ1-1, with TRBD1 identical over 7 bases. J was trimmed by 6 bases and V by 7 bases; bases with no gene match: 8. Germline CDR1 reads MNHEY; CDR2 reads SMNVEV (reference sequence). The CDR3 is 13 amino acids. CDR3 DNA: TGTGCCAGCAAAAAACAGGGGAATCCTGAAGCTTTCTTT. It encodes CASKKQGNPEAFF.

This chain joins TRBV5-1 and TRBJ2-1, with 7 positions matching TRBD1. The J segment lost 15 bases and the V segment lost 4 bases, leaving 13 bases of the junction unmatched. This CDR3 spans 13 amino acids. Germline values: CDR1 SGHRS, CDR2 YFSETQ. Written as DNA, the CDR3 is TGCGCCAGCAGCGCCACTCGGGACAGCCTGGGGTTCTTC. Translating gives CASSATRDSLGFF.

The rearrangement joins TRBV29-1 to TRBJ1-1; TRBD1 might be the D (6 bases). This CDR3 region has 15 residues. V lost 4 bases to trimming and J lost 5 bases, with 20 bases between them. The germline CDR1 and CDR2 sequences are SQVTM and ANQGSEA. CDR3 residues: CSVGPSQGRKTEAFF. The CDR3 bases are TGCAGCGTTGGCCCCTCACAGGGAAGGAAAACTGAAGCTTTCTTT.

This clone was observed a few times. This chain joins TRBV7-9 and TRBJ1-1; TRBD1 agrees at 9 bases. Germline-derived CDR1 and CDR2 are SEHNR and FQNEAQ (reference sequence). This CDR3 has 14 amino acids. Trimming at V came to 5 bases and at J to 4 bases, leaving 5 bases not matched to a gene. The CDR3 reads CASSAPQGATEAFF. In DNA, the CDR3 is TGTGCCAGCAGCGCCCCACAGGGGGCCACTGAAGCTTTCTTT.

The DNA for the CDR3 is TGTGCCAGCAGCTTGGGAAGCGGGGCCTACGAGCAGTACTTC. Protein: CASSLGSGAYEQYF. This sequence joins TRBV5-4 and TRBJ2-7; TRBD2 matches at 7 bases. The CDR3 sequence is 14 residues long. Germline CDR1 reads SGHNT; CDR2 reads YYREEE (reference sequence). Germline trimming cut 0 bases from V and 2 bases from J; bases unmatched to any gene: 2.

This chain connects TRBV19 to TRBJ2-4; possibly TRBD1 for D (6 bases). CDR3 length: 16 residues. Per germline, CDR1 LNHDA and CDR2 SQIVND (reference sequence). The V end lost 8 bases, the J end lost 2 bases, and 19 bases lay between the germline ends. CDR3 sequence: CASAATSWDTKNIQYF. The DNA of the CDR3 is TGTGCCAGTGCCGCGACCTCATGGGACACCAAAAACATTCAGTACTTC.

V gene TRBV25-1 combines with J gene TRBJ2-7; no clear D. V gave up 3 bases and J gave up 3 bases, with 9 bases separating them. The CDR3 covers 13 residues. Germline V gene lookup returns CDR1 MGHDK and CDR2 SYGVNS. The CDR3 spells CASSDPPNYEQYF. The CDR3, as DNA: TGTGCCAGCAGTGATCCCCCCAACTACGAGCAGTACTTC.

The V gene is TRBV19, the J gene TRBJ2-5; TRBD2 might be the D (6 bases). V was shortened by 3 bases and J by 5 bases, with 16 bases between the two germline ends. This CDR3 spans 15 amino acids. In germline, CDR1 is LNHDA, CDR2 SQIVND (reference sequence). The CDR3 nucleotides read TGTGCCAGTAGTATCCGACTCGGGGGTGGGGAGACCCAGTACTTC. The encoded protein is CASSIRLGGGETQYF. The whole variable domain, filled in from reference TRBV19 and TRBJ2-5, reads DGGITQSPKYLFRKEGQNVTLSCEQNLNHDAMYWYRQDPGQGLRLIYYSQIVNDFQKGDIAEGYSVSREKKESFPLTVTSAQKNPTAFYLCASSIRLGGGETQYFGPGTRLLVL.

The chain combines TRBV29-1 with TRBJ1-1, with a possible D match to TRBD1 (6 bases). CDR3 length: 16 residues. Trimming removed 4 bases at V and 4 bases at J, with 22 bases between. The germline V gene encodes CDR1 SQVTM and CDR2 ANQGSEA. CDR3 nucleotide sequence: TGCAGCGTTGTCCCCGAATACAGGGTAATGGGCACTGAAGCTTTCTTT. The encoded protein is CSVVPEYRVMGTEAFF.

The gene calls are TRBV18 and TRBJ1-4; 7 nucleotides agree with TRBD1. The CDR3 covers 15 residues. In germline, CDR1 is KGHSH, CDR2 LQKENI. V dropped 3 bases and J dropped 4; count of bases not matched to a gene: 5. The DNA for the CDR3 is TGTGCCAGCTCACCTACAGGGGATAGTAATGAAAAACTGTTTTTT. It specifies CASSPTGDSNEKLFF.

The rearrangement joins TRBV3-1 (or the pseudogene TRBV3-2) to TRBJ1-1; D perhaps matches TRBD1 (5 bases). This CDR3 has 15 amino acids. CDR1 is LGHDT, CDR2 YNNKEL, per germline (reference sequence). V gave up 4 bases and J gave up 5 bases, with 17 bases separating them. The CDR3 DNA is TGTGCCAGCAGCCCCAAGCAGGGAAGAGTTACTGAAGCTTTCTTT. Translating gives CASSPKQGRVTEAFF.

The gene calls are TRBV4-1 and TRBJ1-3; D is undetermined. Looked up from germline, CDR1 is MGHRA and CDR2 is YSYEKL. This CDR3 region has 16 residues. V dropped 0 bases and J dropped 0 bases, with 9 bases sitting between them. The CDR3 region is CASSQDPGFSGNTIYF. The CDR3 nucleotides are TGCGCCAGCAGCCAAGACCCGGGGTTCTCTGGAAACACCATATATTTT.

The V gene is TRBV18, the J gene TRBJ1-5; the D is unclear. The V gene's germline CDR1 is KGHSH and CDR2 LQKENI. This CDR3 has 16 residues. V shed 1 base and J shed 1 base, with 11 bases lying between them. This CDR3 reads CASSPRTAGSNQPQHF. The DNA of the CDR3 is TGTGCCAGCTCACCACGAACTGCCGGGAGCAATCAGCCCCAGCATTTT.

This clone was observed once. The rearrangement links TRBV9 to TRBJ1-3, with TRBD1 identical over 7 bases. There are 15 residues in the CDR3. J gave up 2 bases and V 4 bases, and 6 bases lay outside the gene matches. The germline gives CDR1 SGDLS, CDR2 YYNGEE. CDR3: CASSPYDRAGNTIYF. The CDR3 DNA reads TGTGCCAGCAGCCCTTACGACAGGGCTGGAAACACCATATATTTT.